This T cell receptor beta chain came from a study of blood T cells in healthy people across ages. Regarding the study as a whole: In these data, TCR beta diversity tracked strongly with naive T cell percentage.

V was pared by 4 bases and J by 5 bases, with 7 bases of the junction left unmatched. The CDR3 is 13 amino acids. Looked up from germline, CDR1 is GTSNPN and CDR2 is SVGIG (reference sequence). Through a sample-barcoded 5' primer and a J-beta primer mix, a second PCR was run for about 6 to 12 cycles. TCRdb reprocessed the 5' RACE reads via MiXCR and lists one record per CDR3 protein. The sample has hundreds of thousands of distinct CDR3 sequences; roughly half are singletons. For every donor, a draw yielded around 10 milliliters of peripheral blood. Whenever a sample was processed, at least 6.5 million PBMCs were isolated. As to this clonotype: Its antigen remains unknown.

The sequenced sample consisted of blood. This sequence joins TRBV30 and TRBJ1-1; 7 nucleotides align to TRBD1. This receptor was identified in a woman at least 80 years old in good health. CDR3 residues: CAWNRQGRTEAFF. Here the CDR3 DNA reads TGTGCCTGGAACCGACAGGGTAGGACTGAAGCTTTCTTT.